One sample yielded the 16 T cell receptor beta chains listed below, sequenced in a study of blood T cells in healthy people across ages (dated by TCRdb to the mid-2010s). The library came from 5' RACE. The sequencer listed for this sample is Illumina HiSeq 2500. A second PCR of about 6 to 11 cycles was performed with a sample-barcoded 5' primer and a J-beta primer mix. Starting from the raw public reads, TCRdb applied fastp trimming at Q25, assembled clones with MiXCR and retained in-frame beta chains. Entries are consolidated by CDR3 protein sequence, retaining the most common genes and DNA. The sample table lists 450,000 to 600,000 distinct CDR3 sequences, about a quarter of them with a count of one. The ten largest clones add up to about 3.9% of the sample. These data were also filed under a second study, of T cells of mothers and their children.

Sequences were obtained from blood. The receptors stem from a boy younger than 10 in good health.

The chain joins TRBV7-9 to TRBJ2-7; perhaps TRBD1 as D (6 bases). The closer fit of TRBJ2-1 to the DNA end suggests the J call may be wrong. The CDR3 spans 13 residues. The germline V gene encodes CDR1 SEHNR and CDR2 FQNEAQ (reference sequence). The DNA of the CDR3 is TGTGCCAGCAGCTTGGGGACACACAATGAGCAGTTCTTC. Protein sequence: CASSLGTHNEQFF.

V usage is TRBV7-2 and J usage is TRBJ1-2; the match to TRBD1 covers 7 bases. The CDR3 length is 12 residues. V was clipped by 5 bases and J by 7 bases; unmatched bases: 4. Germline V gives CDR1 SGHTA, CDR2 FQGNSA. This CDR3 is CASSPGQLGYTF. The CDR3, as DNA: TGTGCCAGCAGCCCGGGACAGCTTGGCTACACCTTC.

The rearrangement joins TRBV7-9 to TRBJ2-1; 9 positions match TRBD2. The CDR3 runs 15 residues. CDR1 SEHNR and CDR2 FQNEAQ come from the germline V gene (reference sequence). With 0 bases clipped from V and 7 bases from J, the junction kept 4 bases outside the gene matches. The CDR3 nucleotides are TGTGCCAGCAGCTTAGCTAGCGGGAGTATGAATGAGCAGTTCTTC. Protein: CASSLASGSMNEQFF.

This clonotype was counted a few times. The rearrangement links TRBV7-9 to TRBJ2-4, with D tentatively TRBD1 or TRBD2 (5 bases each). The CDR3 spans 19 residues. Trimming shortened V by 1 base and J by 0 bases, and 19 bases separated the two germline ends. Germline CDR1 is SEHNR and CDR2 is FQNEAQ (reference sequence). Here the CDR3 reads CASSLGGVPGTLAKNIQYF. The CDR3 region has the DNA TGTGCCAGCAGCTTAGGGGGCGTACCGGGAACACTAGCCAAAAACATTCAGTACTTC.

This rearrangement joins TRBV7-2 to TRBJ2-1; unclear D gene. The CDR3 extends over 14 amino acids. Per germline, CDR1 SGHTA and CDR2 FQGNSA. V lost 1 base and J lost 7, with 11 bases in between. This CDR3 reads CASSLGFTGNEQFF. The CDR3 DNA reads as TGTGCCAGCAGCTTAGGGTTCACTGGGAATGAGCAGTTCTTC.

J is TRBJ1-1 and V is TRBV9, with D hard to call. The ends were cut back, 0 bases at V and 4 bases at J, with 10 bases in the middle. CDR1 and CDR2 (germline): SGDLS, YYNGEE. The CDR3 consists of 14 residues. The CDR3 nucleotides are TGTGCCAGCAGCGTAGAGGCATGGAGCACTGAAGCTTTCTTT. It encodes CASSVEAWSTEAFF.

The gene calls are TRBV7-9 and TRBJ2-1, with D maybe TRBD1 (5 bases). From germline, CDR1 is SEHNR and CDR2 FQNEAQ (reference sequence). Trimming left V 3 bases short and J 2 bases short, with 8 bases between. The CDR3 sequence is 14 residues long. The CDR3 nucleotides are TGTGCCAGCAGCTTCCAGGACACCTACAATGAGCAGTTCTTC. It codes for CASSFQDTYNEQFF.

Concerning this clonotype itself: Given a much more abundant clone one base away, this may be a read error. The chain recombines TRBV12-3 or TRBV12-4 with TRBJ2-1; D ambiguous. This CDR3 has 15 residues. The germline V and J ends were trimmed by 3 bases and 0 bases, with 9 bases remaining between them. The CDR3 here is CASSFTVGSYNEQFF. DNA for the CDR3: TGTGCCAGCAGTTTCACCGTCGGCTCCTACAATGAGCAGTTCTTC.

The chain has TRBV7-9 and TRBJ2-1; 9 bases match TRBD1. CDR1 is SEHNR, CDR2 FQNEAQ, per germline (reference sequence). The trim removed 5 bases at V and 3 bases at J, leaving 8 bases unmatched. The CDR3 spans 16 residues. The CDR3 nucleotides are TGTGCCAGCAGCCAGCTGGGACAGGGAGGCTACAATGAGCAGTTCTTC. Its protein is CASSQLGQGGYNEQFF.

The chain joins TRBV7-2 to TRBJ1-1; tentative D call: TRBD1 (5 bases). The germline V gene encodes CDR1 SGHTA and CDR2 FQGNSA. The germline V and J ends were trimmed by 2 bases and 4 bases, with 11 bases remaining between them. The CDR3 loop spans 14 amino acids. Written as DNA, the CDR3 is TGTGCCAGCAGCTTAACGGGGGATGCCACTGAAGCTTTCTTT. This gives the protein CASSLTGDATEAFF.

This clonotype appeared many times. This sequence joins TRBV28 and TRBJ1-2; maybe TRBD1 (5 bases). V gave up 6 bases and J gave up 8 bases, with 16 bases separating them. The CDR3 is 13 amino acids. Per germline, CDR1 MDHEN and CDR2 SYDVKM. Written as DNA, the CDR3 is TGTGCCAGCAGCCTCGCCAGGGTCCGCGGCTACACCTTC. Protein product: CASSLARVRGYTF.

This clonotype was observed a few times. This chain links TRBV12-3 or TRBV12-4 with TRBJ1-5; a weak D match, TRBD1 (5 bases). V was pared by 1 base and J by 7 bases, with 11 bases between. The CDR3 loop spans 14 amino acids. The CDR3 reads CASSLGQGRQPQHF. The CDR3, as DNA: TGTGCCAGCAGTTTAGGGCAGGGTCGGCAGCCCCAGCATTTT.

This clonotype was picked up a small number of times. The J gene is TRBJ2-7, the V gene TRBV5-1; 7 bases fit TRBD1. V was clipped by 3 bases and J by 0 bases; unmatched bases: 12. Looked up from germline, CDR1 is SGHRS and CDR2 is YFSETQ. The CDR3 sequence is 17 residues long. The CDR3 DNA reads as TGCGCCAGCAGCTGGGCGACAGGGAACGACTACTCCTACGAGCAGTACTTC. Translated, it gives CASSWATGNDYSYEQYF. Supplemented by reference TRBV5-1 and TRBJ2-7, the full variable domain reads KAGVTQTPRYLIKTRGQQVTLSCSPISGHRSVSWYQQTPGQGLQFLFEYFSETQRNKGNFPGRFSGRQFSNSRSEMNVSTLELGDSALYLCASSWATGNDYSYEQYFGPGTRLTVT.

This clonotype was seen more than once but under ten times. The chain joins TRBV6-2 or TRBV6-3 to TRBJ2-1; no reliable D call. Germline assignment: CDR1 MNHEY and CDR2 SVGEGT. V gave up 5 bases and J gave up 0 bases, with 17 bases separating them. This CDR3 spans 17 amino acids. The CDR3 DNA follows: TGTGCCAGCAGTAGCGAGAGGCCGCTTAGCTCCTACAATGAGCAGTTCTTC. It translates to CASSSERPLSSYNEQFF.

This clonotype has just a few counts. The chain joins TRBV24-1 to TRBJ2-1; D is possibly TRBD2 (5 bases). The V and J ends lost 4 bases and 4 bases respectively, with 16 bases between them. The germline V gene encodes CDR1 KGHDR and CDR2 SFDVKD. The CDR3 is 16 residues long. CDR3 region: CATSDFLAPRYNEQFF. CDR3 coding DNA: TGTGCCACCAGTGACTTTCTAGCTCCTAGGTACAATGAGCAGTTCTTC.

The V gene is TRBV12-3 or TRBV12-4, the J gene TRBJ2-7; tentative D call: TRBD2 (5 bases). V gave up 4 bases and J gave up 3 bases, with 13 bases separating them. The CDR3 is 14 residues long. The CDR3 spells CASSSGMPVYEQYF. The CDR3 nucleotides read TGTGCCAGCAGTTCCGGGATGCCTGTCTACGAGCAGTACTTC.